This passage covers 9 T cell receptor beta chains from one sample sequenced in a study of beta chain features in type 1 diabetes. Expressed TCRB transcripts were sequenced, since all the RNA that had been isolated was reverse transcribed. Sequencing was performed with immunoSEQ multiplex PCR; in TCRdb, only in-frame clones are kept and a portion is missing. The table records roughly 330,000 clones, approximately 9.9% of them present only once. The sample comprised naive CD4+ T cells from blood. Receptors originate from a woman in her twenties or thirties in good health.

This clone was counted at least ten times. V usage is TRBV30 and J usage is TRBJ2-1; 9 nucleotides line up with TRBD2. Germline-derived CDR1 and CDR2 are GTSNPN and SVGIG (reference sequence). Losses at the gene ends were 2 bases for V and 12 bases for J; bases not matched to a gene: 17. This CDR3 is 16 amino acids long. Written as DNA, the CDR3 is TGTGCCTGGAGTCTTGGGACTTCGCGGGAGGGTGTTTTGCAGTTCTTC. Protein product: CAWSLGTSREGVLQFF.

The chain has TRBV7-9 and TRBJ2-3, with a weak D call TRBD1 (6 bases). Trimming took off 5 bases at V and 0 bases at J, with 15 bases between the two ends. Germline V gene sequence: CDR1 SEHNR, CDR2 FQNEAQ (reference sequence). This CDR3 comprises 16 residues. In nucleotides, the CDR3 is TGTGCCAGCAGCCCGCGCTGGGACATCAGCACAGATACGCAGTATTTT. Translated: CASSPRWDISTDTQYF.

This clone appeared a few times. The chain recombines TRBV15 with TRBJ2-1; 12 bases agree with TRBD2. Germline V gene lookup returns CDR1 LNHNV and CDR2 YYDKDF (reference sequence). The CDR3 totals 16 residues. V lost 3 bases to trimming and J lost 9 bases; unmatched junction nucleotides: 9. The CDR3 coding sequence is TGTGCCACCAGCAGTGAGACTAGCGGGAGATTGGGTGAGCAGTTCTTC. Protein sequence: CATSSETSGRLGEQFF.

Worth noting for this clone: The same CDR3 arises from other DNA sequences in this sample as well. J is TRBJ2-7 and V is TRBV28; no reliable D call. Looked up from germline, CDR1 is MDHEN and CDR2 is SYDVKM. The V end was cut by 2 bases, the J end by 6 bases, with 11 bases between. The CDR3 is 13 amino acids. This CDR3 is CASSLPTSFEQYF. CDR3 nucleotide sequence: TGTGCCAGCAGTTTACCGACAAGTTTCGAGCAGTACTTC.

This clone was found a few times. This sequence joins TRBV28 and TRBJ2-5, with D tentatively TRBD2 (6 bases). Trimming removed 3 bases from V and 5 bases from J, with 16 bases in between. Per the germline V gene, CDR1 is MDHEN and CDR2 is SYDVKM. The CDR3 sequence is 15 residues long. The CDR3 loop reads CASSFGGSYIETQYF. DNA for the CDR3: TGTGCCAGCAGTTTTGGAGGGAGCTACATCGAGACCCAGTACTTC.

This chain links TRBV11-2 with TRBJ2-7; tentatively, D is TRBD1 (5 bases). The CDR3 has 13 residues. The germline gives CDR1 SGHAT, CDR2 FQNNGV. The V end was cut by 2 bases, the J end by 2 bases, with 7 bases between. The chain's CDR3 is CASSLTRAYEQYF. CDR3 DNA: TGTGCCAGCAGCTTAACCAGGGCCTACGAGCAGTACTTC.

The chain carries TRBV9 and TRBJ2-3, with D unresolved. Trimming removed 2 bases at V and 1 base at J, with 8 bases between. The CDR3 has 14 amino acids. The germline V gene encodes CDR1 SGDLS and CDR2 YYNGEE. The CDR3 region is CASSVSSGTDTQYF. The CDR3 DNA reads TGTGCCAGCAGCGTGTCAAGCGGCACAGATACGCAGTATTTT.

This clone has only a few counts. The chain uses TRBV6-6 and TRBJ2-7; TRBD2 agrees at 7 bases. Losses at the gene ends were 4 bases for V and 2 bases for J; bases not matched to a gene: 11. The CDR3 has 16 amino acids. Germline V lookup: CDR1 MNHNY, CDR2 SVGAGI (reference sequence). The CDR3, as DNA: TGTGCCAGCAGTTTCGTCGGGAAGCGGGGAACCTACGAGCAGTACTTC. Protein product: CASSFVGKRGTYEQYF.

This rearrangement joins TRBV12-5 to TRBJ2-7, with 8 bases fitting TRBD2. The CDR3 loop spans 17 amino acids. The germline V gene encodes CDR1 LGHNT and CDR2 FRNRAP. The ends lost 4 bases at V and 3 bases at J; junction bases unmatched: 14. CDR3 DNA: TGTGCTAGTGGTTCCCATCTTAGCGGGGAGCCCTTCTACGAGCAGTACTTC. Amino acid sequence: CASGSHLSGEPFYEQYF.